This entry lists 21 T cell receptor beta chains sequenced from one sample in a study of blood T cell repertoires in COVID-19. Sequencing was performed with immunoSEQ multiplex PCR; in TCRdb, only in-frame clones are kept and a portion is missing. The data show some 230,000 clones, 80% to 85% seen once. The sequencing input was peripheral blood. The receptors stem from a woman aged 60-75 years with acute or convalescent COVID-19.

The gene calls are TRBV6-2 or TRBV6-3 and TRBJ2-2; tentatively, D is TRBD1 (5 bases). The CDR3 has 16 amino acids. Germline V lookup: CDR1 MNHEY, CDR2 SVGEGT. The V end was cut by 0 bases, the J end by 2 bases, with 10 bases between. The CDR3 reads CASSYSDIVNTGELFF. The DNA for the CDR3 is TGTGCCAGCAGTTACTCGGACATCGTAAACACCGGGGAGCTGTTTTTT.

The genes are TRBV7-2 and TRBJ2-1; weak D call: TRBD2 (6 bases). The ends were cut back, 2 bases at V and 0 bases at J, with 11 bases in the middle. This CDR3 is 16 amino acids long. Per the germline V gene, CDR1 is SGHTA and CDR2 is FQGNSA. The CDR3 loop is CASSLSGGTSYNEQFF. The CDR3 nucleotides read TGTGCCAGCAGCTTATCCGGGGGAACCTCCTACAATGAGCAGTTCTTC.

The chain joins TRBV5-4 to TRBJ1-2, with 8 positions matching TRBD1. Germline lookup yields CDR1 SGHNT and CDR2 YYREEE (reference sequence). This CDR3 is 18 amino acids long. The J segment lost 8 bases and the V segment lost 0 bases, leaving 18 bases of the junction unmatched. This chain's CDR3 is CASSLVGQGAALLGGYTF. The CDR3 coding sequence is TGTGCCAGCAGCTTGGTGGGCCAGGGGGCCGCCCTCCTGGGCGGCTACACCTTC.

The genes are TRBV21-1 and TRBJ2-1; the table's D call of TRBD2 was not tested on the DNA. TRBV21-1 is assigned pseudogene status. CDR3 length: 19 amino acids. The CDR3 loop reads CASSKALEGLAGAYNEQFF. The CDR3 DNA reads TGTGCCAGCAGCAAAGCGCTAGAGGGACTAGCGGGGGCCTACAATGAGCAGTTCTTC.

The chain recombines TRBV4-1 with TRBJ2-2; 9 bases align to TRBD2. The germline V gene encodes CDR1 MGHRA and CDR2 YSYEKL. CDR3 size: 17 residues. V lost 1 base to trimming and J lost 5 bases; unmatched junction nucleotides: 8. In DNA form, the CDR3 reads TGCGCCAGCAGCCAAGCCCCCGGACTAGCGCAGACCGGGGAGCTGTTTTTT. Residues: CASSQAPGLAQTGELFF.

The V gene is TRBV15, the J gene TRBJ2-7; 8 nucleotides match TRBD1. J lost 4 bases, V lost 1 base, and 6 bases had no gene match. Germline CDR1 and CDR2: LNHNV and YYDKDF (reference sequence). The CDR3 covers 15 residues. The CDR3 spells CATSRVRDRRYEQYF. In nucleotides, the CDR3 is TGTGCCACCAGCAGAGTACGGGACAGGCGTTACGAGCAGTACTTC.

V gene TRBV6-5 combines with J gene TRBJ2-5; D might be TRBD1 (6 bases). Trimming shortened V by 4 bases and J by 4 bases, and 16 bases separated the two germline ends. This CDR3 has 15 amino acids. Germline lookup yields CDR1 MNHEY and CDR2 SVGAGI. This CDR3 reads CASSWVSQGTETQYF. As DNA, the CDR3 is TGTGCCAGCAGTTGGGTATCCCAGGGGACAGAGACCCAGTACTTC.

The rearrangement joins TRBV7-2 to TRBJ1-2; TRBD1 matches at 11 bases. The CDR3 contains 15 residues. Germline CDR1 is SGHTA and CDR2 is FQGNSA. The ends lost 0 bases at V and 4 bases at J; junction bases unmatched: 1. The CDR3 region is CASSLAGQGGYGYTF. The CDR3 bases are TGTGCCAGCAGCTTAGCGGGACAGGGGGGCTATGGCTACACCTTC.

CDR3 sequence (DNA): TGTGCCAGCAGCAGTGACAGGGTTGGTAATGAAAAACTGTTTTTT. Protein product: CASSSDRVGNEKLFF. The chain couples TRBV21-1 to TRBJ1-4; TRBD1 is the table's D call, not checked against the DNA. TRBV21-1 constitutes a pseudogene. CDR3 length: 15 amino acids.

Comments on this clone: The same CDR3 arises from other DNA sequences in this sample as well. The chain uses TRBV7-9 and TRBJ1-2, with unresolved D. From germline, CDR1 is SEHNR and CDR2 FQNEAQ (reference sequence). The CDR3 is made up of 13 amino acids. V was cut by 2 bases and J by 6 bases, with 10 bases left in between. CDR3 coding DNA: TGTGCCAGCAGCTTATTGCGGGGTGATGGCTACACCTTC. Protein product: CASSLLRGDGYTF.

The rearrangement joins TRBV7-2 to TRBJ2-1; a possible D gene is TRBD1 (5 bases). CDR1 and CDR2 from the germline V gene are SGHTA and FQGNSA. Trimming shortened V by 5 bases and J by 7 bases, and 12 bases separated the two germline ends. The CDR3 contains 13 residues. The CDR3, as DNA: TGTGCCAGCAGCACCGGACAATATAATGAGCAGTTCTTC. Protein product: CASSTGQYNEQFF.

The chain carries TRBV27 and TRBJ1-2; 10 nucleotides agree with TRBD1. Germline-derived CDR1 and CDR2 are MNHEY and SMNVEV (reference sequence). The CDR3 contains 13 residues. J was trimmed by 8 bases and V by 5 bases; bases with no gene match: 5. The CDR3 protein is CASSTTGGVGYTF. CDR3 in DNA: TGTGCCAGCAGTACGACAGGGGGCGTGGGCTACACCTTC.

The CDR3 DNA sequence: TGTGCCAGTAGTATTGCGACAGGGGGAAACACCATATATTTT. Protein product: CASSIATGGNTIYF. V and J are TRBV19 and TRBJ1-3, with 7 nucleotides matching TRBD1. The CDR3 loop spans 14 amino acids. Germline CDR1 LNHDA, CDR2 SQIVND (reference sequence). V shed 3 bases and J 4 bases; nucleotides not matched to a gene: 3.

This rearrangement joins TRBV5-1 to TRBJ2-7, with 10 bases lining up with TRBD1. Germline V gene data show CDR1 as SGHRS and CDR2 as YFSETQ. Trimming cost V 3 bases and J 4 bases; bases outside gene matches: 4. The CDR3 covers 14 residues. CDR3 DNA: TGCGCCAGCAGCTCGGGACAGGGGAGGTACGAGCAGTACTTC. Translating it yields CASSSGQGRYEQYF.

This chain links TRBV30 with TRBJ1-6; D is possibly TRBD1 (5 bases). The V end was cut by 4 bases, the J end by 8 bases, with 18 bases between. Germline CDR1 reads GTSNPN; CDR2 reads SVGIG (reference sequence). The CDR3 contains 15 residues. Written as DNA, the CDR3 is TGTGCCTGGAACCTACGGGGGGGAAGTCATTCACCCCTCCACTTT. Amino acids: CAWNLRGGSHSPLHF. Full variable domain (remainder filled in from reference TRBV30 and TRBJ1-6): SQTIHQWPATLVQPVGSPLSLECTVEGTSNPNLYWYRQAAGRGLQLLFYSVGIGQISSEVPQNLSASRPQDRQFILSSKKLLLSDSGFYLCAWNLRGGSHSPLHFGNGTRLTVT.

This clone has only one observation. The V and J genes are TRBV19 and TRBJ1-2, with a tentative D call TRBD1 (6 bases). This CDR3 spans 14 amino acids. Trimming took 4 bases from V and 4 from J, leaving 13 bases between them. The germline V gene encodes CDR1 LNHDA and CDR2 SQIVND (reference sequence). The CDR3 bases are TGTGCCAGTAGTAGCTCGACAGGTCCCTATGGCTACACCTTC. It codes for CASSSSTGPYGYTF.

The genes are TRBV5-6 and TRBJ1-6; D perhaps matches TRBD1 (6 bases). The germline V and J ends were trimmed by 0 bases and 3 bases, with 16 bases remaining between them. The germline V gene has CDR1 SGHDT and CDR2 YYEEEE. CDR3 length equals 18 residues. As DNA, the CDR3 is TGTGCCAGCAGCTTGGTGGGGCAGGGGAATTTCTATAATTCACCCCTCCACTTT. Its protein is CASSLVGQGNFYNSPLHF.

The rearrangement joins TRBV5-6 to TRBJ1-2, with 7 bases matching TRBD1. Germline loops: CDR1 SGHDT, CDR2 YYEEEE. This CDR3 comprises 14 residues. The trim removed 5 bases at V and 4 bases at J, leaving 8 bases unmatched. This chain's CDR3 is CASSPDRAFYGYTF. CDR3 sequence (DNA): TGTGCCAGCAGTCCCGACAGGGCCTTCTATGGCTACACCTTC.

CDR3 protein: CASSEAPGTGTPNSPLHF. For the CDR3, the DNA is TGTGCCAGCAGTGAAGCCCCCGGGACAGGGACACCGAATTCACCCCTCCACTTT. This rearrangement joins TRBV6-1 to TRBJ1-6; 9 bases line up with TRBD1. The germline V gene encodes CDR1 MNHNS and CDR2 SASEGT. This CDR3 is built from 18 residues. J was trimmed by 7 bases and V by 0 bases; bases with no gene match: 10.

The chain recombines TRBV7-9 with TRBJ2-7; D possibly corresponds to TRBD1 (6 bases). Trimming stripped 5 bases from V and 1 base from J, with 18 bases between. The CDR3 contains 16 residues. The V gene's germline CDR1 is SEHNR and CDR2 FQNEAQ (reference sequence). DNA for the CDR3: TGTGCCAGCAGCCCGTGGGCTGTACAGGGATCCTACGAGCAGTACTTC. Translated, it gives CASSPWAVQGSYEQYF.

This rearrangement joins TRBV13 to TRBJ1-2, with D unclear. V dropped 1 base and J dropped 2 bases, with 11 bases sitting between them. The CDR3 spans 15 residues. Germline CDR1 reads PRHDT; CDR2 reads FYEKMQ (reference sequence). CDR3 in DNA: TGTGCCAGCAGCTTAGAGCGGGGAGGGAACTATGGCTACACCTTC. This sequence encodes CASSLERGGNYGYTF.